These T cell receptor beta chains were read from a single sample in a study of regulatory T cells in long-lasting Graves disease. TCRdb called the multiplex PCR reads again in MiXCR, with one record for every CDR3 protein. The table records about 470,000 distinct CDR3 sequences, under 25% of them present only once. Material: peripheral blood mononuclear cells (PBMCs), obtained when the disease was refractory, from a patient treated with antithyroid drugs. The source of these receptors is a female donor with Graves disease. Both conserved end residues are part of each CDR3. Fields, in order: J gene, CDR3 length, clone size, V gene, D gene, CDR3 DNA, CDR3 protein. A D gene is named only where the DNA matches it firmly. Clone size appears in some rows only: once, few, many, or a class for an expanded clone.

TRBJ1-1	14	few	TRBV19	-	TGTGCCAGTAGTCCCTTGGACATTCACACTGAAGCTTTCTTT	CASSPLDIHTEAFF
TRBJ1-1	15	many	TRBV6-5	-	TGTGCCAGCAGTTACTCGTTGGGGCGCGAAGAGGAAGCTTTCTTT	CASSYSLGREEEAFF
TRBJ2-5	14	few	TRBV29-1	TRBD2	TGCAGCGTTGATCGGCCTAGCGGACAAGAGACCCAGTACTTC	CSVDRPSGQETQYF
TRBJ2-7	12	medium-sized	TRBV28	-	TGTGCCAGCAGTCCCTTTTTGAACGAGCAGTACTTC	CASSPFLNEQYF
TRBJ2-2	15	few	TRBV20-1	-	TGCAGTGCTCTCGGCCGGGGGCCTTACACCGGGGAGCTGTTTTTT	CSALGRGPYTGELFF
TRBJ2-4	14	-	TRBV27	TRBD1	TGTGCCAGCAGTTCCGGGACAGCATCCGGCATTCAGTACTTC	CASSSGTASGIQYF
TRBJ2-7	14	many	TRBV3-1	-	TGTGCCAGCAGCCATCCGACGGTACGGAACGAGCAGTACTTC	CASSHPTVRNEQYF
TRBJ2-2	14	few	TRBV20-1	-	TGCAGTGCTAGCAGGGCTCGGGGTACCGGGGAGCTGTTTTTT	CSASRARGTGELFF
TRBJ2-7	13	-	TRBV29-1	-	TGCAGCGTTATTAGCCAATATATTGGCGAGCAGTACTTC	CSVISQYIGEQYF
TRBJ1-1	13	few	TRBV29-1	TRBD1	TGCAGCGTGAGACAGGGAAGTTTCACTGAAGCTTTCTTT	CSVRQGSFTEAFF
TRBJ2-7	15	-	TRBV3-1	-	TGTGCCAGCAGCCAAGGGGTGCAACAGAGCTACGAGCAGTACTTC	CASSQGVQQSYEQYF
TRBJ2-1	15	-	TRBV28	-	TGTGCCAGCAGTTTGTCCCTAGAGATTTACAATGAGCAGTTCTTC	CASSLSLEIYNEQFF
TRBJ2-7	16	many	TRBV7-8	TRBD2	TGTGCCAGCAGCCTGCGACTAGCGGGAGGGGCCTACGAGCAGTACTTC	CASSLRLAGGAYEQYF
TRBJ2-1	14	few	TRBV29-1	TRBD2	TGCAGCGTTGAGGGACTAGCGGGATACAATGAGCAGTTCTTC	CSVEGLAGYNEQFF
TRBJ1-5	15	few	TRBV4-1	TRBD1	TGCGCCAGCAGCTGGACAGGGGTAAGCAATCAGCCCCAGCATTTT	CASSWTGVSNQPQHF
TRBJ2-1	15	-	TRBV7-2	-	TGTGCCAGCAGCTTTACGGGGGCTCCCTCCAATGAGCAGTTCTTC	CASSFTGAPSNEQFF
TRBJ2-7	13	-	TRBV27	-	TGTGCCAGCAGTCTGTGGGATCCCCGGGAGCAGTACTTC	CASSLWDPREQYF
TRBJ2-7	15	many	TRBV7-3	-	TGTGCCAGCAGCTTAATCGGGACAAGGTCCTACGAGCAGTACTTC	CASSLIGTRSYEQYF
TRBJ2-5	15	many	TRBV28	TRBD2	TGTGCCAGCAGTGGTTTGACTAGCAGACAAGAGACCCAGTACTTC	CASSGLTSRQETQYF
TRBJ2-2	15	-	TRBV12-3/TRBV12-4	-	TGTGCCAGCAGTTTCACGGCTACGAACACCGGGGAGCTGTTTTTT	CASSFTATNTGELFF
TRBJ2-2	14	-	TRBV20-1	-	TGCAGTGCTATTAGAACAGACAACACCGGGGAGCTGTTTTTT	CSAIRTDNTGELFF
TRBJ1-1	12	many	TRBV6-1	TRBD1	TGTGCCAGCAGTCGGACAGGGTGGCCAGCTTTCTTT	CASSRTGWPAFF
TRBJ2-7	15	-	TRBV28	TRBD2	TGTGCCAGCAGTTTATGGGCTAGCGGGACCCACGAGCAGTACTTC	CASSLWASGTHEQYF
TRBJ2-7	15	-	TRBV29-1	-	TGCAGCGCCGTCCGGGGGCTCCGCAGGTCCTACGAGCAGTACTTC	CSAVRGLRRSYEQYF
TRBJ2-7	13	many	TRBV29-1	-	TGCAGCGTTGAAACTAAGGCAAACTACGAGCAGTACTTC	CSVETKANYEQYF
TRBJ1-2	15	many	TRBV2	TRBD1	TGTGCCAGTAAGAAAGAGGACAGGTCCAACTATGGCTACACCTTC	CASKKEDRSNYGYTF
TRBJ2-2	15	many	TRBV5-1	-	TGCGCCAGCAGCTTGGTACAGTCGAACACCGGGGAGCTGTTTTTT	CASSLVQSNTGELFF
TRBJ2-7	16	-	TRBV9	TRBD1	TGTGCCAGCAGCGTAGGATTGGGACAGGGGGCCTACGAGCAGTACTTC	CASSVGLGQGAYEQYF
TRBJ2-2	14	many	TRBV12-3/TRBV12-4	-	TGTGCCAGCAGTTTATCGGCAGGGACCGGGGAGCTGTTTTTT	CASSLSAGTGELFF
TRBJ1-5	16	few	TRBV15	TRBD1	TGTGCCACCAGCAGAGATCGACAGGGGGCTCGACAGCCCCAGCATTTT	CATSRDRQGARQPQHF
TRBJ2-5	13	few	TRBV6-2/TRBV6-3	-	TGTGCCAGCAGTTACCCCCCAGCAGAGACCCAGTACTTC	CASSYPPAETQYF
TRBJ2-1	13	few	TRBV7-9	TRBD2	TGTGCCAGCCGGACTAGCGGATACAATGAGCAGTTCTTC	CASRTSGYNEQFF
TRBJ2-4	15	many	TRBV4-1	-	TGCGCCAGCAGCCCCCTCGACCCGGGGGTCGGCATTCAGTACTTC	CASSPLDPGVGIQYF
TRBJ1-2	13	few	TRBV13	-	TGTGCCACTGGGGGGGGCGCCGAAGGCGGCTACACCTTC	CATGGGAEGGYTF
TRBJ2-1	13	-	TRBV3-1	-	TGTGCCAGCAGCCCGCCCTGGAGAAATGAGCAGTTCTTC	CASSPPWRNEQFF
TRBJ1-3	13	few	TRBV6-1	-	TGTGCCAGCAGTGAATATGGGGGAAACACCATATATTTT	CASSEYGGNTIYF
TRBJ2-5	16	many	TRBV3-1	-	TGTGCCAGCAGCCAAGGGGCGTTTGGACGAAAAGAGACCCAGTACTTC	CASSQGAFGRKETQYF
TRBJ2-2	16	-	TRBV25-1	TRBD2	TGTGCCAGCAGTGAATTTCCTAGCGGGAACACCGGGGAGCTGTTTTTT	CASSEFPSGNTGELFF
TRBJ1-5	15	-	TRBV27	-	TGTGCCAGCAGTAGCAAGCGGCGGATCAATCAGCCCCAGCATTTT	CASSSKRRINQPQHF
TRBJ2-4	14	-	TRBV28	-	TGTGCCAGCAGTTTTCGGGGTAAAGGTTGGTTTTGGTTCTTC	CASSFRGKGWFWFF
TRBJ2-5	15	many	TRBV12-3/TRBV12-4	-	TGTGCCAGCAGTTGGGGCAGGGGTGTTAGAGGGACCCAGTACTTC	CASSWGRGVRGTQYF
TRBJ2-1	15	few	TRBV2	-	TGTGCCAGCAACTCGGACACGAGCCTACACAATGAGCAGTTCTTC	CASNSDTSLHNEQFF
TRBJ1-5	14	many	TRBV7-8	-	TGTGCCAGCAGCTTAGCAGTTAGCAATCAGCCCCAGCATTTT	CASSLAVSNQPQHF
TRBJ1-1	14	many	TRBV9	TRBD1	TGTGCCAGCAGCGTCGGGACAGGGGACACTGAAGCTTTCTTT	CASSVGTGDTEAFF
TRBJ1-6	14	many	TRBV12-3/TRBV12-4	TRBD1	TGTGCCAGCATACGACAGGGGTTAAATTCACCCCTCCACTTT	CASIRQGLNSPLHF
TRBJ1-4	17	few	TRBV7-2	TRBD1	TGTGCCAGCAGCTCCGGACAGGGGAATTGGGATAGTGAAAAACTGTTTTTT	CASSSGQGNWDSEKLFF
TRBJ2-6	16	-	TRBV5-1	-	TGCGCCAGCAGCCAAAACCGAGGGCTTGGGGCCAACGTCCTGACTTTC	CASSQNRGLGANVLTF
TRBJ2-7	16	-	TRBV7-2	TRBD1	TGTGCCAGCAGCTTAAGGCAGGGGGTTGCGTCGGATGAGCAGTACTTC	CASSLRQGVASDEQYF
TRBJ2-7	14	few	TRBV7-9	-	TGTGCCAGCAGCGGCACAGGGAGTATAGGCGAGCAGTACTTC	CASSGTGSIGEQYF
TRBJ1-5	17	once	TRBV6-5	-	TGTGCCAGCAGTTACGCGGCCGGGGGCGGTGGCAATCAGCCCCAGCATTTT	CASSYAAGGGGNQPQHF
TRBJ1-1	15	-	TRBV19	TRBD1	TGTGCCAGTATGAGGGTGGGACAGGGGGCAACTGAAGCTTTCTTT	CASMRVGQGATEAFF
TRBJ1-4	14	many	TRBV28	-	TGTGCCAGCAGTTCACTTGGGGGCCTAGAAAAACTGTTTTTT	CASSSLGGLEKLFF
TRBJ2-5	14	many	TRBV28	-	TGTGCCAGCTGTGGAACTGAATTAAAAGAGACCCAGTACTTC	CASCGTELKETQYF
TRBJ2-5	13	-	TRBV7-3	-	TGTGCCAGCAGCTTTGGGACCGGGCAGACCCAGTACTTC	CASSFGTGQTQYF
TRBJ1-5	13	few	TRBV11-2	-	TGTGCCAGCAGCTCGAACTTCGGTCAGCCCCAGCATTTT	CASSSNFGQPQHF
TRBJ1-1	14	few	TRBV10-3	-	TGTGCCATCAGTGAGGGGCCCCAGGGCACTGAAGCTTTCTTT	CAISEGPQGTEAFF
TRBJ1-5	16	many	TRBV6-1	-	TGTGCCAGCAGTGAAGCGCTTCGAGGCTACGGCGGAGCCCAGCATTTT	CASSEALRGYGGAQHF
TRBJ2-7	12	many	TRBV20-1	TRBD2	TGCAGTGGGCGGGAGGGGCCCTACGAGCAGTACTTC	CSGREGPYEQYF
TRBJ1-1	14	few	TRBV6-1	-	TGTGCCAGCAGCCTCCCTGTCCCGAACACTGAAGCTTTCTTT	CASSLPVPNTEAFF